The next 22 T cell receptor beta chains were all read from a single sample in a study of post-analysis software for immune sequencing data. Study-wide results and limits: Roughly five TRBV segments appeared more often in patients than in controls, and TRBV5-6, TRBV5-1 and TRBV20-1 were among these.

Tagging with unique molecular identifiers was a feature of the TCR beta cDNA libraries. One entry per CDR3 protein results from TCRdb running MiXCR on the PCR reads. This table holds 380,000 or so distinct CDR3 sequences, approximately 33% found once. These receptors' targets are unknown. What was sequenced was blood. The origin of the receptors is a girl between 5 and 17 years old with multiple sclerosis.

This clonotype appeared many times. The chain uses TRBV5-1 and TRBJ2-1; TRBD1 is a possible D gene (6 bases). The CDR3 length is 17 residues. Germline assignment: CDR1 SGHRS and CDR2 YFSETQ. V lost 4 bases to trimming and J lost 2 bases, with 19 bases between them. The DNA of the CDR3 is TGCGCCAGCAGCACCCAAGCACAGGGATACACCTACAATGAGCAGTTCTTC. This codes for CASSTQAQGYTYNEQFF.

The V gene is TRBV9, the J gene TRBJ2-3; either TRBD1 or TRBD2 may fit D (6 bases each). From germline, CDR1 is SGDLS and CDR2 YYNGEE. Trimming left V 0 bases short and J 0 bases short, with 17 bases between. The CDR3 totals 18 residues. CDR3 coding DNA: TGTGCCAGCAGCGTAGGTCACGGGGGCGGAGAGAGCACAGATACGCAGTATTTT. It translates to CASSVGHGGGESTDTQYF.

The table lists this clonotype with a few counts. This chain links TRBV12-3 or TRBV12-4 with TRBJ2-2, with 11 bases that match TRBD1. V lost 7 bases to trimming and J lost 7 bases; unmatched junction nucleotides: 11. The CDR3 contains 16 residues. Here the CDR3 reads CASTLGTGGSVGELFF. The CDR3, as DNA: TGTGCCAGCACCCTTGGGACAGGGGGAAGTGTCGGGGAGCTGTTTTTT.

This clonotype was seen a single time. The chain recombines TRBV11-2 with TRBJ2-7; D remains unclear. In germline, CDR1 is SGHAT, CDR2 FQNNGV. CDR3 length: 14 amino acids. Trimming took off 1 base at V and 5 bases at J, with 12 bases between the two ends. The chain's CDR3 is CASSLGGSGDEQYF. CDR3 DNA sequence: TGTGCCAGCAGCTTAGGAGGTTCCGGAGACGAGCAGTACTTC.

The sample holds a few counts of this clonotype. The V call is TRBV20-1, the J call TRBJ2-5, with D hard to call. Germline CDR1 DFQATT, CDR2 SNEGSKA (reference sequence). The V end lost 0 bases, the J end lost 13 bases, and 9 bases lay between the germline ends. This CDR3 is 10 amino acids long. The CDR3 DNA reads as TGCAGTGCTAGAGATACCAGTACGTACTTC. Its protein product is CSARDTSTYF.

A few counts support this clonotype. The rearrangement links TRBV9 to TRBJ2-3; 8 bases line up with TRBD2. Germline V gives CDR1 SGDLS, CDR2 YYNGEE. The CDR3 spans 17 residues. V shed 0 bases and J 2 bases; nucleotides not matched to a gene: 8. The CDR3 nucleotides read TGTGCCAGCAGCGTAGGGGGCGGGGGGACGTTCACAGATACGCAGTATTTT. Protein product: CASSVGGGGTFTDTQYF.

The chain's CDR3 is CASSYSKGDEAFF. The CDR3, as DNA: TGTGCCAGCAGTTACTCGAAGGGAGATGAAGCTTTCTTT. The gene calls are TRBV6-6 and TRBJ1-1, with D unclear. Trimming took off 0 bases at V and 7 bases at J, with 9 bases between the two ends. Germline assignment: CDR1 MNHNY and CDR2 SVGAGI (reference sequence). The CDR3 loop spans 13 amino acids.

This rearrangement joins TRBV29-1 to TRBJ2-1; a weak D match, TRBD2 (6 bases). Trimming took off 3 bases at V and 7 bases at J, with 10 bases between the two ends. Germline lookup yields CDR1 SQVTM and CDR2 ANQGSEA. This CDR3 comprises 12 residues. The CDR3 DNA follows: TGCAGCGTTGAGTGGCTAGCGAATGAGCAGTTCTTC. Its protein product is CSVEWLANEQFF.

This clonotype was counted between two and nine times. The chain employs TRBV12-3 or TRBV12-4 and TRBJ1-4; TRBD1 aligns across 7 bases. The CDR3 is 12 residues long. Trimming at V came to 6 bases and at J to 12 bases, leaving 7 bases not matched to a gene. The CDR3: CASSSDREELFF. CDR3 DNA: TGTGCCAGCAGCTCTGACAGGGAAGAACTGTTTTTT.

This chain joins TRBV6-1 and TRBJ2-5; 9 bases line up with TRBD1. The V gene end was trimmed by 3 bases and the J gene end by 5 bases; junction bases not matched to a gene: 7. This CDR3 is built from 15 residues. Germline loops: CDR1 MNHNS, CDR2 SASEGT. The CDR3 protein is CASSEVVTGGETQYF. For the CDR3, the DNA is TGTGCCAGCAGTGAGGTCGTGACAGGGGGGGAGACCCAGTACTTC.

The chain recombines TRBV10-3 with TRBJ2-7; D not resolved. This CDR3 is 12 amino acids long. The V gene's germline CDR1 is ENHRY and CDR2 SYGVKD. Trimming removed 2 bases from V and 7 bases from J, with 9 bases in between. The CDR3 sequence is CAISEPVKEQYF. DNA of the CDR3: TGTGCCATCAGTGAGCCGGTTAAGGAGCAGTACTTC.

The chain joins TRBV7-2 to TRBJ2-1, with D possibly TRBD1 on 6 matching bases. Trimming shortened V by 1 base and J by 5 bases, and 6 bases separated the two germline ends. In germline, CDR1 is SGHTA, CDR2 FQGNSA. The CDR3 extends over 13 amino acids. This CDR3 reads CASSLGQDNEQFF. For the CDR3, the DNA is TGTGCCAGCAGCTTAGGACAGGACAATGAGCAGTTCTTC.

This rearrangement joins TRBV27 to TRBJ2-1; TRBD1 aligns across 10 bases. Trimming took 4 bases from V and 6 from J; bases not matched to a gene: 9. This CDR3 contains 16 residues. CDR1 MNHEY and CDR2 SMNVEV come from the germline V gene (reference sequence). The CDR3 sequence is CASSYLDRGQSNEQFF. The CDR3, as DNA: TGTGCCAGCAGTTACCTAGACAGGGGGCAGAGCAATGAGCAGTTCTTC.

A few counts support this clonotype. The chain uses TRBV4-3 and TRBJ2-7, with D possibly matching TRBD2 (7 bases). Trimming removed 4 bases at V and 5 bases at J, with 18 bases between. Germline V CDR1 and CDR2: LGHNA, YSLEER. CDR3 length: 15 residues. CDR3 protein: CASSPGGASMHEQYF. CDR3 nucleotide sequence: TGCGCCAGCAGCCCGGGGGGCGCCAGCATGCACGAGCAGTACTTC.

The DNA of the CDR3 is TGTGCCATCAGTGAGTCCCCAGGGGGCAGATCGACTGAAGCTTTCTTT. Translating gives CAISESPGGRSTEAFF. The chain couples TRBV10-3 to TRBJ1-1; 8 bases fit TRBD1. The CDR3 length is 16 residues. In germline, CDR1 is ENHRY, CDR2 SYGVKD. Germline trimming cut 0 bases from V and 5 bases from J; bases unmatched to any gene: 8.

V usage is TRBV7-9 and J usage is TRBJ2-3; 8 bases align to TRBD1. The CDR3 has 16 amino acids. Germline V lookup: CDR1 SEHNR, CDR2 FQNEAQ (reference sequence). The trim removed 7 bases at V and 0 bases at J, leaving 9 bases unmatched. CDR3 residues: CASTSPTGASTDTQYF. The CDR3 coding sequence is TGTGCCAGCACCTCGCCGACAGGGGCTAGCACAGATACGCAGTATTTT.

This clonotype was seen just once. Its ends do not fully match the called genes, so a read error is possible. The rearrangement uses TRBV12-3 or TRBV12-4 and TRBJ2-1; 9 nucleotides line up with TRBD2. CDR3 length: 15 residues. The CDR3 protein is CANSFGGGAWNEQFF. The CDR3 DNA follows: TGTGCCAACAGTTTTGGCGGGGGGGCCTGGAATGAGCAGTTCTTC.

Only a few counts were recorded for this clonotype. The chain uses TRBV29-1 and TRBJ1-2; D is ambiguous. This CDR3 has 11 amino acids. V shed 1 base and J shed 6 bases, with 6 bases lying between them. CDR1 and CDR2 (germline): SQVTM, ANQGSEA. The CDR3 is CSVEAVDGYTF. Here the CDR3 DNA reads TGCAGCGTTGAAGCAGTGGATGGCTACACCTTC.

DNA for the CDR3: TGTGCCAGCAGTGGACGGTCCTATGGCTACACCTTC. This translates into CASSGRSYGYTF. This rearrangement joins TRBV12-3 or TRBV12-4 to TRBJ1-2, with D unresolved. CDR3 length: 12 amino acids. Trimming left V 5 bases short and J 4 bases short, with 8 bases between.

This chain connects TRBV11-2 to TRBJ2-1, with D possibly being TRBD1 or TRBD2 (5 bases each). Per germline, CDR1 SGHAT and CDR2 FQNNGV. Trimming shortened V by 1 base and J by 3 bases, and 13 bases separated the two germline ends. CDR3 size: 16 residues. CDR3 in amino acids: CASSLAGQSGYNEQFF. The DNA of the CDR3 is TGTGCCAGCAGCTTAGCGGGGCAGTCAGGCTACAATGAGCAGTTCTTC.

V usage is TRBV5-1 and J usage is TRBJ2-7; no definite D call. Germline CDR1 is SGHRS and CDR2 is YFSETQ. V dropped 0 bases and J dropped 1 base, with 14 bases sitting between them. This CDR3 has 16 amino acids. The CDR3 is CASSLVRSAESYEQYF. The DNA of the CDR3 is TGCGCCAGCAGCTTGGTGAGGAGCGCCGAGTCCTACGAGCAGTACTTC.

CDR3: CASSLGTGTASEKLFF. The DNA of the CDR3 is TGTGCCAGCAGCTTAGGGACAGGAACCGCCAGTGAAAAACTGTTTTTT. The chain is built from TRBV7-9 and TRBJ1-4; 7 bases map to TRBD1. Trimming took 1 base from V and 7 from J; bases not matched to a gene: 9. CDR1 and CDR2 from the germline V gene are SEHNR and FQNEAQ (reference sequence). The CDR3 consists of 16 residues.